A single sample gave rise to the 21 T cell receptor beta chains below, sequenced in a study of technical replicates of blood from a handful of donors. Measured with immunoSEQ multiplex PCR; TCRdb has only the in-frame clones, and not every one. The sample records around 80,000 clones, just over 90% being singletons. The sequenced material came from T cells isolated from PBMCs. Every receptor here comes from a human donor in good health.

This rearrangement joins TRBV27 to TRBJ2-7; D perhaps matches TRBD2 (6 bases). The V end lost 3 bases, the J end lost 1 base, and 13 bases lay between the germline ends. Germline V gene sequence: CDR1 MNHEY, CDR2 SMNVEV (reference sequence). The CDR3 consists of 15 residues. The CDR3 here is CASSFGTANSYEQYF. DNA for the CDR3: TGTGCCAGCAGTTTCGGGACTGCAAATTCCTACGAGCAGTACTTC.

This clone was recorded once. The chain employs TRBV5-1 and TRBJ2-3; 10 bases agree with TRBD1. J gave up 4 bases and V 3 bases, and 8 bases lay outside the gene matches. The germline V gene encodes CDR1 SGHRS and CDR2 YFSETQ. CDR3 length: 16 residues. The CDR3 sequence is CASSSGDRGRADTQYF. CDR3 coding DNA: TGCGCCAGCAGCTCTGGAGACAGGGGGCGGGCAGATACGCAGTATTTT.

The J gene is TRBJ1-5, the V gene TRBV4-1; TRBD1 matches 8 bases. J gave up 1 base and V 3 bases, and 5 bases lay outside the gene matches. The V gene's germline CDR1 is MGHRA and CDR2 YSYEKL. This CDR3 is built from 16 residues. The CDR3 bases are TGCGCCAGCAGCCAGCACCAGGGGGCAAGCAATCAGCCCCAGCATTTT. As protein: CASSQHQGASNQPQHF.

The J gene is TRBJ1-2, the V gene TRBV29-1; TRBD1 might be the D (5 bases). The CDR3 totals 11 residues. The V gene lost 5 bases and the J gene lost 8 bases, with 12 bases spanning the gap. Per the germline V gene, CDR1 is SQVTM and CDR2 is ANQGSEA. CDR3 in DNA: TGCAGCGTTACCAGGGACTCGGGCTACACCTTC. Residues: CSVTRDSGYTF.

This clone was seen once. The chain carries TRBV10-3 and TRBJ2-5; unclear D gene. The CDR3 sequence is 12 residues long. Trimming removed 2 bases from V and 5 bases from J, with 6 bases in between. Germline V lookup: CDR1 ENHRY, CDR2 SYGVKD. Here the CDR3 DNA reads TGTGCCATCAGTGAGGTGGCTGAGACCCAGTACTTC. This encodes CAISEVAETQYF.

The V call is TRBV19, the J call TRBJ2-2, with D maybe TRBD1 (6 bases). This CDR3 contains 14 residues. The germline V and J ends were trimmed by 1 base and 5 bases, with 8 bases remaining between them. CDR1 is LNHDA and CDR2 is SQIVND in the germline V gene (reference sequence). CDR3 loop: CASSIVGTTGELFF. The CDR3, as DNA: TGTGCCAGTAGTATAGTCGGGACAACCGGGGAGCTGTTTTTT.

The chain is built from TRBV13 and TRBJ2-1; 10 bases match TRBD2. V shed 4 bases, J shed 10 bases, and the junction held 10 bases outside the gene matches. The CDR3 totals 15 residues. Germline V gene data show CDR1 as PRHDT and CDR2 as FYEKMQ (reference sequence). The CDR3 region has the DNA TGTGCCAGCAGCTCCCTAGCGGGAGTTTTTTGGGAGCAGTTCTTC. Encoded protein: CASSSLAGVFWEQFF.

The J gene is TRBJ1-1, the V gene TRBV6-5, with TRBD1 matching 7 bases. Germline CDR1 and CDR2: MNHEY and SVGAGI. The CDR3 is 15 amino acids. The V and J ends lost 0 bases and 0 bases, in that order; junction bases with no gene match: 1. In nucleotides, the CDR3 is TGTGCCAGCAGTTACTCGACAGGGTTGAACACTGAAGCTTTCTTT. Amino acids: CASSYSTGLNTEAFF.

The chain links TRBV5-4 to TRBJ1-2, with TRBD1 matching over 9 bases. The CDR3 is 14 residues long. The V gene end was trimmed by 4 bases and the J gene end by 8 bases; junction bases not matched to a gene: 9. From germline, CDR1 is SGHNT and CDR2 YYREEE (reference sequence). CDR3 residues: CASSGQGQGVGYTF. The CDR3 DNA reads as TGTGCCAGCAGCGGTCAGGGACAGGGTGTAGGCTACACCTTC.

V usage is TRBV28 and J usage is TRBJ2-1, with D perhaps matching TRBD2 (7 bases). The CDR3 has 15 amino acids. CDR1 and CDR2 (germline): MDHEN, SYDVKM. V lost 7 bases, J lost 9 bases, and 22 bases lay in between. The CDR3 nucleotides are TGTGCCAGCACCCTCCCCGGGGGGCCGGGGGTTGAGCAGTTCTTC. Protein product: CASTLPGGPGVEQFF.

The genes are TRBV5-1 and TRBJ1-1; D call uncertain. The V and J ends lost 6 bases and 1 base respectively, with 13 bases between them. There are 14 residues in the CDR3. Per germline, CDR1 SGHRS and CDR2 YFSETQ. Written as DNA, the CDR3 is TGCGCCAGCACATCAGGCCAACCGAACACTGAAGCTTTCTTT. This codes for CASTSGQPNTEAFF.

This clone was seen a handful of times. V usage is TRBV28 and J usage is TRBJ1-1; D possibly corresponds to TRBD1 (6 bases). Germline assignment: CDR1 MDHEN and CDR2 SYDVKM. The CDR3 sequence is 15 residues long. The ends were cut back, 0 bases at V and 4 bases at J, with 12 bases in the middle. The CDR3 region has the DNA TGTGCCAGCAGTTTATGGGAAGGGGGGGGCACTGAAGCTTTCTTT. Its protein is CASSLWEGGGTEAFF.

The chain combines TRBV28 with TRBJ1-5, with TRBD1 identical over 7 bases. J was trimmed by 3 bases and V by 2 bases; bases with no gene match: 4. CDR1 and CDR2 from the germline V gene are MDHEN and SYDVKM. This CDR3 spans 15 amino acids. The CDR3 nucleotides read TGTGCCAGCAGTTTAATGGGACAGATCAATCAGCCCCAGCATTTT. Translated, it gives CASSLMGQINQPQHF.

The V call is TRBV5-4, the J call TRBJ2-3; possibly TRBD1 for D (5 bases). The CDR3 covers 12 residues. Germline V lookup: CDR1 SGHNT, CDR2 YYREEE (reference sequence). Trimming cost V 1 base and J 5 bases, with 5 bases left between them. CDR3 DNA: TGTGCCAGCAGCTTGACAGGAGATACGCAGTATTTT. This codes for CASSLTGDTQYF.

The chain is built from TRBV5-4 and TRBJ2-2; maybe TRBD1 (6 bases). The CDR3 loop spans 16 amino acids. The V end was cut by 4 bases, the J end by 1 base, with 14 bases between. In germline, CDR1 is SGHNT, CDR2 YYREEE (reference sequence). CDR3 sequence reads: CASSRGQILNTGELFF. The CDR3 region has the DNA TGTGCCAGCAGCCGTGGACAGATTCTGAACACCGGGGAGCTGTTTTTT.

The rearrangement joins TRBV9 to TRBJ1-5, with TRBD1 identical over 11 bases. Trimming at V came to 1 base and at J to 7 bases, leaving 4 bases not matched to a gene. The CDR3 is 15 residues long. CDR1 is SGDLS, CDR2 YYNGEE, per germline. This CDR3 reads CASSVRTGGTQPQHF. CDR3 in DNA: TGTGCCAGCAGCGTAAGGACAGGGGGCACCCAGCCCCAGCATTTT.

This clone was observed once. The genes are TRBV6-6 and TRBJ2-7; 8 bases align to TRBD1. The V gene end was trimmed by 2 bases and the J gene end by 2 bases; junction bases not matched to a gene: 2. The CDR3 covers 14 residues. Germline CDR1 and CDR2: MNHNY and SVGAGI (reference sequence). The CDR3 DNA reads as TGTGCCAGCAGTTACCCGGGACAGGCCTACGAGCAGTACTTC. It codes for CASSYPGQAYEQYF.

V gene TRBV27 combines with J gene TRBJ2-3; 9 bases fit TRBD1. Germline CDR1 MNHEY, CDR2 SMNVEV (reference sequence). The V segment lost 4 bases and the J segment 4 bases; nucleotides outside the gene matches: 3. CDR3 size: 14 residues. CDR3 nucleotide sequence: TGTGCCAGCAGTTGGGGACAGGGTTCAGATACGCAGTATTTT. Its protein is CASSWGQGSDTQYF.

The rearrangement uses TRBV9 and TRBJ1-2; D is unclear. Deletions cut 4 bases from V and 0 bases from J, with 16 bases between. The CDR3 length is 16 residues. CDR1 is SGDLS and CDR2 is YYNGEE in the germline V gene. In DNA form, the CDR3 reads TGTGCCAGCAGCCTCATCGATAAGCCTGCTAACTATGGCTACACCTTC. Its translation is CASSLIDKPANYGYTF.

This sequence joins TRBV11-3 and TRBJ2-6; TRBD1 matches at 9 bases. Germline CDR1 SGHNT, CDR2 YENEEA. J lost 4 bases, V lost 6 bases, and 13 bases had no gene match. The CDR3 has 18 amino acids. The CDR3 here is CASSRRGGTGSGANVLTF. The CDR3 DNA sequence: TGTGCCAGCAGTCGTAGGGGGGGGACAGGGTCCGGGGCCAACGTCCTGACTTTC.

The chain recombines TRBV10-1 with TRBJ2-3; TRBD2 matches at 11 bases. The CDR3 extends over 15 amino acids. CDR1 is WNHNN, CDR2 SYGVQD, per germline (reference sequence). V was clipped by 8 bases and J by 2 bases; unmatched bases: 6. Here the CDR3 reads CASSRLAGTTDTQYF. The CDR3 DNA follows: TGCGCCAGCTCCCGACTAGCGGGGACCACAGATACGCAGTATTTT.